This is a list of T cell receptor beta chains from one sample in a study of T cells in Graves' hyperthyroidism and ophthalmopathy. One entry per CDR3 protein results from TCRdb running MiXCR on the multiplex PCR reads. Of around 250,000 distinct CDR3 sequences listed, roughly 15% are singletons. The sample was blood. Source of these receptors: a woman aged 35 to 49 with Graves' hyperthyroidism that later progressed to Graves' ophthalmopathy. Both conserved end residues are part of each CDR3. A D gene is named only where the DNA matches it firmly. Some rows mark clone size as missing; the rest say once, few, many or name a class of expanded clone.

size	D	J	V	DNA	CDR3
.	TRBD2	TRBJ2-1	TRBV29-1	TGCAGCGTTGGGCGGGAGAGGGGTTACAATGAGCAGTTCTTC	CSVGRERGYNEQFF
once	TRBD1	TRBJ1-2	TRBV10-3	TGTGCCATCAGTGTTAGGGACAGGGTGGCCAAAAGCTATGGCTACACCTTC	CAISVRDRVAKSYGYTF
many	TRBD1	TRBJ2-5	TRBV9	TGTGCCAGCAGCGTCCAACAGGGGATCCAAGAGACCCAGTACTTC	CASSVQQGIQETQYF
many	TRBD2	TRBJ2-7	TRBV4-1	TGCGCCAGCAGCCACGGGACTAGCGGGAGTTACGAGCAGTACTTC	CASSHGTSGSYEQYF
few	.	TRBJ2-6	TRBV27	TGTGCCAGCAGAGGGGTTTCACAGGGACACTCTGGGGCCAACGTCCTGACTTTC	CASRGVSQGHSGANVLTF
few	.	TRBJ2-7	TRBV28	TGTGCCAGCAGCCCTAGCGCCAACTACGAGCAGTACTTC	CASSPSANYEQYF
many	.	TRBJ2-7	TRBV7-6	TGTGCCAGCAGCTTAGTGGCGGGCAGGGACCTCCCCCACGAGCAGTACTTC	CASSLVAGRDLPHEQYF
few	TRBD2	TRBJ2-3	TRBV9	TGTGCCAGCAGCCCTAGCGGGATAGGTGATACGCAGTATTTT	CASSPSGIGDTQYF
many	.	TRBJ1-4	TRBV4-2	TGTGCCAGCAGCCAAACCGGTGGCAATGGGGAAAAACTGTTTTTT	CASSQTGGNGEKLFF
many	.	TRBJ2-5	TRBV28	TGTGCCAGCAGTTACAGTCCCGGGCAAGAGACCCAGTACTTC	CASSYSPGQETQYF
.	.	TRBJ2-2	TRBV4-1	TGCGCCAGCAGGCTTGAGGAGGGGCGGGCCGGGGAGCTGTTTTTT	CASRLEEGRAGELFF
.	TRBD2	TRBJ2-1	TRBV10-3	TGTGCCATCCAGAGCGGGAGAACTTACAATGAGCAGTTCTTC	CAIQSGRTYNEQFF
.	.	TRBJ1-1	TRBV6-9	TGCGCCAGCAGTTACCCTCCGGTGCTGGGCAGGGTGAACACTGAAGCTTTCTTT	CASSYPPVLGRVNTEAFF
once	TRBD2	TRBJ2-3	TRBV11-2	TGTGCCAGCAGCTTGAGTCCTAGCGGGAGCGGGGATACGCAGTATTTT	CASSLSPSGSGDTQYF
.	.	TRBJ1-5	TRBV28	TGTGCCAGCAGTGCCTCGGGACCCCTAGAGCCCCAGCATTTT	CASSASGPLEPQHF
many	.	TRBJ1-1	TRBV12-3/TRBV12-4	TGTGCCAGCAGTTTAACGAGAGACACTGAAGCTTTCTTT	CASSLTRDTEAFF
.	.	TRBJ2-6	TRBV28	TGTGCCAGCAGTTTGAGGCCTGGGGCCAACGTCCTGACTTTC	CASSLRPGANVLTF
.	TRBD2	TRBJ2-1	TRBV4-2	TGTGCCAGCAGCCAAGCGGTGGTGGCTAGCGGGAGGAATGAGCAGTTCTTC	CASSQAVVASGRNEQFF
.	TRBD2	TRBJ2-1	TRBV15	TGTGCCACCAGCGTCCTTGCGGGAGGGTGGAATGAGCAGTTCTTC	CATSVLAGGWNEQFF
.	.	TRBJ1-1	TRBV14	TGTGCCAGCAGCCAATGGCCCTTACTGAACACTGAAGCTTTCTTT	CASSQWPLLNTEAFF
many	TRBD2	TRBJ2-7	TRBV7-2	TGTGCCAGCAGCCGCTGGGGGACTAGCGGATATGAGCAGTACTTC	CASSRWGTSGYEQYF
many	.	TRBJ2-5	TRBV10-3	TGTGCCATCAGACCGGGAACGGGAGAGACCCAGTACTTC	CAIRPGTGETQYF
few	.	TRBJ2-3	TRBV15	TGTGCCACCAGCAAAGAGGGGGGCTATCGAGTCGGCACAGATACGCAGTATTTT	CATSKEGGYRVGTDTQYF
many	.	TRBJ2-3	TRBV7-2	TGTGCCAGCAGCTTACCCCTCCTGAGCCCCTCGGGGACGCAGTATTTT	CASSLPLLSPSGTQYF
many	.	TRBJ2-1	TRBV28	TGTGCCACCAATACAGGGAGCTCCTACAATGAGCAGTTCTTC	CATNTGSSYNEQFF
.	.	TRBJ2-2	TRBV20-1	TGCAGTGCCAGCGGCACTTCGAACACCGGGGAGCTGTTTTTT	CSASGTSNTGELFF
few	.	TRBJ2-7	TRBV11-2	TGTGCCAGCAGCTCCCGGACAGACCCGGGACTTTCCTACAAGCAGTACTTC	CASSSRTDPGLSYKQYF
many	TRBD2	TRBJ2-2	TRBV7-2	TGTGCCAGCAGCCGTAGCGGGAGGGGGAACACCGGGGAGCTGTTTTTT	CASSRSGRGNTGELFF
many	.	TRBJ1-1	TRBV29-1	TGCAGCGTGGACAAGAACACTGAAGCTTTCTTT	CSVDKNTEAFF
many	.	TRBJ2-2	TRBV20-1	TGCAGTGCATTCGGGACCCAGAACACCGGGGAGCTGTTTTTT	CSAFGTQNTGELFF
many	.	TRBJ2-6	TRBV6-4	TGTGCCAGCAGTGGAGGTTCTGGGGCCAACGTCCTGACTTTC	CASSGGSGANVLTF
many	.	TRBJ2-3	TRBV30	TGTGCCTGGAGGACCTCCTGGGACGATACGCAGTATTTT	CAWRTSWDDTQYF
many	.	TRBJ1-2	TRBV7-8	TGTGCCAGCAGCTCCGGGACGGAAGGCTACACCTTC	CASSSGTEGYTF
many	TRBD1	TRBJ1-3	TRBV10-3	TGTGCCATCGGACAGGGCACTGGAAACACCATATATTTT	CAIGQGTGNTIYF
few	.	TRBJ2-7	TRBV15	TGTGCCACCAGCAGAGATTATAGGCAGTTTGGCTACGAGCAGTACTTC	CATSRDYRQFGYEQYF
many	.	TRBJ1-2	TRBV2	TGTGCCAGCAGTGAAAGCGGCTACACCTTC	CASSESGYTF
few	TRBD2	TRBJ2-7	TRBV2	TGTGCCAGCAGTGAAGGTTGGGTAGCGGGAGCAGTCGACGAGCAGTACTTC	CASSEGWVAGAVDEQYF
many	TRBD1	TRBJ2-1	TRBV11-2	TGTGCCAGCAGCTCGATTTCCCCGGGACAGACCTTCAATGAGCAGTTCTTC	CASSSISPGQTFNEQFF
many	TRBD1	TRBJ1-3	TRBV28	TGTGCCAGCAGTTTATTCCGACCGGGACAGGGATCTGGAAACACCATATATTTT	CASSLFRPGQGSGNTIYF
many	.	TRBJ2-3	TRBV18	TGTGCCAGCTCACCGGCCAATACGCAGTATTTT	CASSPANTQYF
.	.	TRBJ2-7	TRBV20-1	TGCAGTGCGGCCAGACAGTGGAGCACCTACGAGCAGTACTTC	CSAARQWSTYEQYF
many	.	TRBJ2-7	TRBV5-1	TGCGCCAGCAGCTTGGGACGGGAAAATTACGAGCAGTACTTC	CASSLGRENYEQYF
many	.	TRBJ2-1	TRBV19	TGTGCCAGTAGTAGTTCGCACCACAATGAGCAGTTCTTC	CASSSSHHNEQFF
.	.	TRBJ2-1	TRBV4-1	TGCGCCAGCAGCCAAGTTTACGGGCGTTCCTACAATGAGCAGTTCTTC	CASSQVYGRSYNEQFF
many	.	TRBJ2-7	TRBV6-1	TGTGCCAGCGGAAGACCAGGGCGATCCTACGAGCAGTACTTC	CASGRPGRSYEQYF
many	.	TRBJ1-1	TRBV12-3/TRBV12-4	TGTGCCAGCAGGTCCCCCACAGGCAACCGCGAAGCTTTCTTT	CASRSPTGNREAFF
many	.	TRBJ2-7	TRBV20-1	TGCAGTGCCAGGGGGGGTGGGAGGAGCTCCTACGAGCAGTACTTC	CSARGGGRSSYEQYF
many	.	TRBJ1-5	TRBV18	TGTGCCAGCTCACCACGGAACCGGCAGCCCCAGCATTTT	CASSPRNRQPQHF
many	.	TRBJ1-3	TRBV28	TGTGCCAGCAGTTTAATTAGGAGCTCTGGAAACACCATATATTTT	CASSLIRSSGNTIYF
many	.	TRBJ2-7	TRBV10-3	TGTGCCACCGCAGTTTGGGTCAGCTACGAGCAGTACTTC	CATAVWVSYEQYF
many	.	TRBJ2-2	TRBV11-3	TGTGCCAGCAGCTTAGATCAAGGGGTGGACGGGGAGCTGTTTTTT	CASSLDQGVDGELFF
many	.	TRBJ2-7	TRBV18	TGTGCCAGCTCACCGCGAATCGGAGGGCCCGACGCCTACGAGCAGTACTTC	CASSPRIGGPDAYEQYF
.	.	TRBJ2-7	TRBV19	TGTGCCAGTAGTAAATTTTCGGCAGGGGCCTACGAGCAGTACTTC	CASSKFSAGAYEQYF
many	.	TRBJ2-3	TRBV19	TGTGCCAGTAGTATGACCCCTAGAGGCGCTACGCAGTATTTT	CASSMTPRGATQYF